This T cell receptor beta chain was captured in a study of blood T cell repertoires in COVID-19. Across the whole study: Italy, Spain and the United States were the sources of the convalescent and acute COVID-19 samples.

Profiled with immunoSEQ multiplex PCR; TCRdb holds only in-frame clones, not every one. The sample includes under 250,000 clones, 75% to 85% of them seen just once. Germline assignment: CDR1 SGHRS and CDR2 YFSETQ. The CDR3 has 13 amino acids. V was trimmed by 1 base and J by 11 bases, leaving 15 bases between them. Sequencing input: PBMCs or T cells enriched from blood (not recorded which). The TCR sequence derives from a woman aged 45-65 years with acute COVID-19. V gene TRBV5-1 combines with J gene TRBJ1-2; tentatively, D is TRBD1 (5 bases). This chain's CDR3 is CASSLTGVGLYTF. The CDR3 coding sequence is TGCGCCAGCAGCTTGACGGGGGTGGGGTTGTACACCTTC.